This entry is about one T cell receptor beta chain. Its antigen remains undetermined. The record has no base qualities; no much larger clone is one base away. These data are taken from a study of blood T cell repertoires in COVID-19 (dated by TCRdb to 2020 to 2021). With respect to the entire study: Samples covering the acute and convalescent phases of COVID-19 were provided by collaborators in the United States, Italy and Spain. Deeply sampled blood TCRbeta repertoires from subjects exposed to, actively infected with, or recovered from COVID-19 were included in the dataset. HLA class I and class II types, where available, came from metadata supplied by the sample provider rather than from assay-based typing. The repertoires were made available in a free public database intended to serve as a resource for research on the immune response to SARS-CoV-2. The sample metadata nearly always contained a de-identified subject ID, COVID-19 status, age in years and sex. Samples came from the ongoing ImmuneRACE study (first 160 participants) plus 1,254 subjects from 6 global collaborators. The material from the prospective study consisted of cDNA or gDNA derived from T cells, B-cell-depleted T cells, or PBMCs.

What the authors observed across the whole study: How much clinical and demographic metadata was included differed by source and by participant, and the metadata was provided uncurated.

The cysteine opens and the phenylalanine closes a CDR3 of 14 amino acids. Only the CDR3 DNA is retained, 42 bases long and in frame from the first base. The junction carries 11 bases between V and J, which are trimmed by 3 bases and 5 bases respectively. For CDR1 and CDR2, the germline V gene (reference sequence) lists LGHDT and YNNKEL. The immunoSEQ Assay, a bias-controlled multiplex PCR, was used to amplify TCRbeta CDR3 regions from genomic DNA. The authors' analysis ran thus. The number of nucleated cells in each sample was estimated from the amplification of reference gene primers within the assay. Sequence reads were collapsed and filtered to measure the absolute abundance of every unique TCRbeta CDR3 rearrangement. For each sample, productive Simpson clonality was calculated by taking the square root of Simpson's diversity index across productive rearrangements. TCRdb's version of the immuneACCESS table is confined to in-frame rearrangements and falls short of the full clone set. An unresolved V gene accounts for under half of the shortfall where checked; the remainder is of unknown origin. The V and J calls and the clone size are those of that table, but D and trimming were determined from the DNA. Present in this sample are 99,000 or so clones, around four fifths of which were seen just once. The top ten hold around 4.8% of the sample.

Each collaborating institution followed its own protocols to collect whole blood in K2EDTA tubes. For TCRbeta analysis, collaborators shipped samples as frozen whole blood, isolated PBMCs, or DNA extracted from either of those sample types. This clonotype was obtained from a man in his sixties with acute or convalescent COVID-19. The sample taken for sequencing was peripheral blood. The chain is encoded by TRBV3-1 (or the pseudogene TRBV3-2) joined to TRBJ1-5; TRBD1 is perhaps the D gene, given 5 matching bases. The nucleotide sequence is given as TGTGCCAGCAGCCACAATACAGGCGATCAGCCCCAGCATTTT. Translated, this gives CASSHNTGDQPQHF.